This T cell receptor (beta chain) appears in the sequencing data of a study of blood T cell repertoires in COVID-19. Generated by immunoSEQ multiplex PCR, the TCRdb table keeps only in-frame clones and is missing some. The sample lists over 150,000 clones, roughly 85% occurring once. The germline CDR1 and CDR2 sequences are SGHRS and YFSETQ. The CDR3 contains 15 residues. V lost 4 bases to trimming and J lost 6 bases; unmatched junction nucleotides: 6. This chain joins TRBV5-1 and TRBJ2-1, with 11 positions matching TRBD2. Specimen: PBMCs or T cells enriched from blood (not recorded which). This TCR was recovered from a woman aged 70 to 79 in a cohort exposed to, infected with or recovered from COVID-19 (not recorded which). Here the CDR3 DNA reads TGCGCCAGCAGCCTGGCTAGCGGGAGGTTCAATGAGCAGTTCTTC. This codes for CASSLASGRFNEQFF.